A selection of T cell receptor beta chains follows, all from one sample in a study of blood T cell repertoires in COVID-19. TCRdb's table, derived via immunoSEQ multiplex PCR, lists solely in-frame clones and lacks some. Among roughly 250,000 clones, over 80% were seen once, and the ten largest hold around 1.8%. Sequencing was carried out using PBMCs or T cells enriched from blood (not recorded which). All receptors come from a woman between 18 and 29 years old who had recovered from COVID-19. Both conserved end residues are part of each CDR3. D genes are given only for firm matches. Part of the rows lack a size; the others show once, few, many or a class for expanded clones.

CDR3nt	CDR3aa	v_gene	j_gene	d_gene	abundance
TGTGCCAGCAGCTTACATTCGATGGGAGATCAGCCCCAGCATTTT	CASSLHSMGDQPQHF	TRBV7-9	TRBJ1-5	-	-
TGTGCCAGCAGCTTAGCAGGGGCGAATGAAAAACTGTTTTTT	CASSLAGANEKLFF	TRBV7-9	TRBJ1-4	-	-
TGTGCCAGCAGTCAGGGGACAGGTTATTCGGGCACTGAAGCTTTCTTT	CASSQGTGYSGTEAFF	TRBV28	TRBJ1-1	TRBD1	-
TGTGCCAGCAGCTATAACGCATCAGGGGGTTCTAATGAAAAACTGTTTTTT	CASSYNASGGSNEKLFF	TRBV7-3	TRBJ1-4	TRBD1	-
TGCGCCAGCAGCCCGCTTAGCGGGGTATCCTACAATGAGCAGTTCTTC	CASSPLSGVSYNEQFF	TRBV4-1	TRBJ2-1	TRBD2	once
TGTGCCAGCAGCATAAACAGGGGTGAGGCTTTCTTT	CASSINRGEAFF	TRBV7-6	TRBJ1-1	TRBD1	-
TGTGCCAGCAGTTTATCTATACAGCTAAATTCACCCCTCCACTTT	CASSLSIQLNSPLHF	TRBV27	TRBJ1-6	-	-
TGTGCCAGCCGCGGGGGGACTAGCGGATTCATCTCGATTCCTAGCACAGATACGCAGTATTTT	CASRGGTSGFISIPSTDTQYF	TRBV2	TRBJ2-3	TRBD2	-
TGCACCAGCAGCCACCTAGGTGTAACCGGGGAGCTGTTTTTT	CTSSHLGVTGELFF	TRBV1	TRBJ2-2	-	-
TGTGCCAGCGAGTCCGCTCGAGACAGCTACGAGCAGTACTTC	CASESARDSYEQYF	TRBV11-2	TRBJ2-7	-	-
TGTGCCAGCAGCTTCAAAAGGGGCCCTCAAGAGACCCAGTACTTC	CASSFKRGPQETQYF	TRBV5-4	TRBJ2-5	-	-
TGTGCCAGCTCGTCCACCATGCCGGGGAACAATCAGCCCCAGCATTTT	CASSSTMPGNNQPQHF	TRBV18	TRBJ1-5	-	-
TGTGCCAGCAGCCATGCGTATGGAAACACCATATATTTT	CASSHAYGNTIYF	TRBV3-1/TRBV3-2	TRBJ1-3	-	-
TGTGCCAGCAGTCTACAGGGGGCCTTCTACAATGAGCAGTTCTTC	CASSLQGAFYNEQFF	TRBV9	TRBJ2-1	TRBD1	-
TGTGCCAGCAGTTTCCTCGCCGGGACAGGTCCCACAGATACGCAGTATTTT	CASSFLAGTGPTDTQYF	TRBV2	TRBJ2-3	TRBD1	-
TGTGCCAGCAGCCAGCACAGCTCCTACGAGCAGTACTTC	CASSQHSSYEQYF	TRBV3-1/TRBV3-2	TRBJ2-7	-	-
TGTGCCAGCAGCTTAGGGGGACTTATTGGCTACACCTTC	CASSLGGLIGYTF	TRBV7-8	TRBJ1-2	-	-
TGTGCCAGCAGACCTAACCCGCCAGGGGAAACCGGGGAGCTGTTTTTT	CASRPNPPGETGELFF	TRBV27	TRBJ2-2	-	-
TGTGCCAGCAGTTACCCGGCAGGGGGTGATTCGAGGAGCAATCAGCCCCAGCATTTT	CASSYPAGGDSRSNQPQHF	TRBV28	TRBJ1-5	TRBD1	-
TGCGCCAGCAGCTTGGCATACGGACCCGGGACAGGGATATCGACTGCCGCTGAAGCTTTCTTT	CASSLAYGPGTGISTAAEAFF	TRBV5-1	TRBJ1-1	TRBD1	-
TGTGCCACCAGAGGGGACAGCCTAAATTCACCCCTCCACTTT	CATRGDSLNSPLHF	TRBV24-1	TRBJ1-6	TRBD1	once
TGTGCCAGCAGCCAAGAGAAAAGGGGTCAGCCCCAGCATTTT	CASSQEKRGQPQHF	TRBV3-1/TRBV3-2	TRBJ1-5	-	-
TGTGCCAGCGGTAAATCTAGCGGGAATTTAGATGAGCAGTTCTTC	CASGKSSGNLDEQFF	TRBV6-4	TRBJ2-1	TRBD2	-
TGTGCCAGCAGTTTCCCAAAACGTACTAGCGGTTCTGGTGGCACAGATACGCAGTATTTT	CASSFPKRTSGSGGTDTQYF	TRBV27	TRBJ2-3	TRBD2	-
TGTGCCAGCTCACCTTGGGCAGAGCCTAACACTGAAGCTTTCTTT	CASSPWAEPNTEAFF	TRBV18	TRBJ1-1	-	-
TGTGCCAGCACCCCTTCGACAGGGAGGTCTTACGAGCAGTACTTC	CASTPSTGRSYEQYF	TRBV11-2	TRBJ2-7	-	-
TGTGCCAGCAGCGTAACGGTGTGGGGCAGGGCGGGGTACAATGAGCAGTTCTTC	CASSVTVWGRAGYNEQFF	TRBV9	TRBJ2-1	-	once
TGCGCCAGCAGCTTGACTAGCGGGGGGGCGGCGATCGGTGAGCAGTTCTTC	CASSLTSGGAAIGEQFF	TRBV5-1	TRBJ2-1	TRBD2	once
TGTGCCAGCAGCGCCGAGTCAGGGCCTAATGAAAAACTGTTTTTT	CASSAESGPNEKLFF	TRBV2	TRBJ1-4	-	-
TGTGCCAGCAGCTTGGAAGACAGATCGAACACTGAAGCTTTCTTT	CASSLEDRSNTEAFF	TRBV5-4	TRBJ1-1	-	-
TGTGCCAGCAGCCCCCTAGGGGGCGTTGATGGCTACACCTTC	CASSPLGGVDGYTF	TRBV7-2	TRBJ1-2	TRBD1	-
TGCGCCAGCAGCTTGGCGGGGGAGCAGGGCTACACCTTC	CASSLAGEQGYTF	TRBV5-1	TRBJ1-2	-	-
TGTGCCAGCAGCTTCTACGGAGGACAGAACCCTAATTCACCCCTCCACTTT	CASSFYGGQNPNSPLHF	TRBV7-8	TRBJ1-6	-	-
TGTGCCAGTAGTATATATCAGAAAGCTTTCTTT	CASSIYQKAFF	TRBV19	TRBJ1-1	-	-
TGTGCCATCAGCCTGGACAAGTCGAACTATGGCTACACCTTC	CAISLDKSNYGYTF	TRBV10-3	TRBJ1-2	-	-
TGTGCCAGCAGCTTAGGGGGCGGATATTCACCCCTCCACTTT	CASSLGGGYSPLHF	TRBV7-3	TRBJ1-6	-	once
TGTGCCAGCACCAACCCCCCGAGCGAGCAGTACTTC	CASTNPPSEQYF	TRBV28	TRBJ2-7	-	-
TGTGCCAGCATGACAGACAGGGGGACTGAAGCTTTCTTT	CASMTDRGTEAFF	TRBV2	TRBJ1-1	TRBD1	-
TGCGCCAGCAGCTCAGCGGGAGTTCGGGCGGATGAGCAGTTCTTC	CASSSAGVRADEQFF	TRBV5-1	TRBJ2-1	TRBD2	-
TGTGCCAGCAGCCAAGGACAGGCAGATTATGGCTACACCTTC	CASSQGQADYGYTF	TRBV4-2	TRBJ1-2	-	-
TGTGCCAGCTCCGGACTAGCGGGAGGTAAAACCTACGAGCAGTACTTC	CASSGLAGGKTYEQYF	TRBV27	TRBJ2-7	TRBD2	-
TGTGCCATCAGTGAGTCGATTACCGGACTATACGGGGAGCTGTTTTTT	CAISESITGLYGELFF	TRBV10-3	TRBJ2-2	-	-
TGCGCCAGCAGCTTCCTTCAGGGTACCACCTACGAGCAGTACTTC	CASSFLQGTTYEQYF	TRBV5-1	TRBJ2-7	-	once
TGTGCCAGCAGCCCGGACTACAACAATGAGCAGTTCTTC	CASSPDYNNEQFF	TRBV7-2	TRBJ2-1	-	-
TGTGCCAGTAGTATACCCCGACAGTTCTATGGCTACACCTTC	CASSIPRQFYGYTF	TRBV19	TRBJ1-2	-	-
TGTGCCAGCAGCGCGGGGATTAATTCACCCCTCCACTTT	CASSAGINSPLHF	TRBV7-8	TRBJ1-6	-	-
TGTGCCAGCAGCACGACAGGGATCGGGGATTCACCCCTCCACTTT	CASSTTGIGDSPLHF	TRBV7-2	TRBJ1-6	TRBD1	-
TGTGCCAGCAGCCTGCCGGGACTAGCGGTAACGAACACCGGGGAGCTGTTTTTT	CASSLPGLAVTNTGELFF	TRBV5-6	TRBJ2-2	TRBD2	-
TGTGCCAGTCTACAGGATCTTAGGGATGGCTACACCTTC	CASLQDLRDGYTF	TRBV2	TRBJ1-2	-	-
TGTGCCAGCAGTCCCTCGAACTATGGCTACACCTTC	CASSPSNYGYTF	TRBV6-2/TRBV6-3	TRBJ1-2	-	-
TGTGCCAGCAGCCCCGGGACAAGTAATTCACCCCTCCACTTT	CASSPGTSNSPLHF	TRBV3-1/TRBV3-2	TRBJ1-6	-	-
TGCGCCAGCAGCCAAGATGGGCAACGAACAGATACGCAGTATTTT	CASSQDGQRTDTQYF	TRBV4-1	TRBJ2-3	-	-
TGTGCCAGCAGGTCCCGGGACAGGGAAGCTTTCTTT	CASRSRDREAFF	TRBV28	TRBJ1-1	TRBD1	-